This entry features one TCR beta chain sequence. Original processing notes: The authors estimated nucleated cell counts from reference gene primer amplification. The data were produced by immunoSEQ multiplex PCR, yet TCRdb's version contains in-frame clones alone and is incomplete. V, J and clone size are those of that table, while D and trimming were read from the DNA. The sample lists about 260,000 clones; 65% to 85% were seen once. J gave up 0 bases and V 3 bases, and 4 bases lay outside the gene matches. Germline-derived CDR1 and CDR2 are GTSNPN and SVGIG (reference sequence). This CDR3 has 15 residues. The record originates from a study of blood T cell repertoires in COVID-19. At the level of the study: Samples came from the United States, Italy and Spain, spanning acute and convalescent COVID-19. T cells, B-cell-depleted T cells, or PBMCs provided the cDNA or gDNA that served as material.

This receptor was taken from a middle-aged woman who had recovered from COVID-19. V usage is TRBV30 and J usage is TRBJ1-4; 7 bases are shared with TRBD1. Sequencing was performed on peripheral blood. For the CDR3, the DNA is TGTGCCTGGAGCGAGGGGGCTGCAACTAATGAAAAACTGTTTTTT. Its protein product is CAWSEGAATNEKLFF.